This passage covers 26 T cell receptor beta chains from one sample sequenced in a study of T cells after yellow fever vaccination (dated by TCRdb to between 2018 and 2020). Library preparation was by 5' RACE. Sequencing used an Illumina NovaSeq 6000. TCRdb took the public reads, trimmed them with fastp at Q25, ran MiXCR for clone calling and kept in-frame beta chains. Entries are consolidated by CDR3 protein sequence, retaining the most common genes and DNA. The sample table holds some 170,000 distinct CDR3 sequences, of which around 8.5% were seen once. Under 40% of the sample is held by the ten biggest clonotypes. The sample's treatment or condition label is to be understood as: live attenuated yellow fever vaccine strain. This specimen consisted of CD8+ T cells sorted from PBMCs, obtained 45 days after the yellow fever booster vaccination. These receptors were taken from a man aged 18 to 29 who received the YFV17D yellow fever vaccine.

Worth noting for this clonotype: It is likely a read error, because the conserved phenylalanine at the end of the CDR3 is missing. The chain carries TRBV4-3 and TRBJ2-1, with a weak D call TRBD2 (6 bases). Trimming took 4 bases from V and 0 from J, leaving 10 bases between them. This CDR3 is built from 15 residues. Germline V lookup: CDR1 LGHNA, CDR2 YSLEER. Written as DNA, the CDR3 is TGCGCCAGCAGCCTGGGGGGAAGCTCCTACAATGAGCAGTTCTTG. This codes for CASSLGGSSYNEQFL.

In this sample, this clonotype turned up a few times. The chain has TRBV7-9 and TRBJ2-1, with 8 bases that match TRBD1. There are 14 residues in the CDR3. Germline V gene data show CDR1 as SEHNR and CDR2 as FQNEAQ (reference sequence). With 5 bases clipped from V and 6 bases from J, the junction kept 6 bases outside the gene matches. This CDR3 is CASSPRDRSNEQFF. CDR3 DNA sequence: TGTGCCAGCAGCCCCCGGGACAGGTCCAATGAGCAGTTCTTC.

This chain joins TRBV4-1 and TRBJ1-4; 9 bases match TRBD1. Germline V gene lookup returns CDR1 MGHRA and CDR2 YSYEKL. V dropped 0 bases and J dropped 7; count of bases not matched to a gene: 12. The CDR3 runs 18 residues. DNA of the CDR3: TGCGCCAGCAGCCAAGAACAGGTCGGAGAGGACAGGGGTGAAAAACTGTTTTTT. Encoded protein: CASSQEQVGEDRGEKLFF.

The chain's CDR3 is CASSLSTGGRETQYF. As DNA, the CDR3 is TGCGCCAGCAGCTTATCGACAGGGGGTAGGGAGACCCAGTACTTC. The chain is built from TRBV5-1 and TRBJ2-5; TRBD1 agrees at 9 bases. The junction had 7 bases not matched to a gene; V was cut back by 2 bases and J by 5 bases. CDR1 and CDR2 (germline): SGHRS, YFSETQ. This CDR3 has 15 residues.

This clonotype appeared a few times. The rearrangement links TRBV5-6 to TRBJ2-5; D is perhaps TRBD2 (6 bases). This CDR3 has 13 amino acids. With 4 bases removed from V and 2 bases from J, the gap between germline ends came to 9 bases. The germline gives CDR1 SGHDT, CDR2 YYEEEE. The CDR3 reads CASSPGVQETQYF. Here the CDR3 DNA reads TGTGCCAGCAGCCCGGGGGTTCAAGAGACCCAGTACTTC.

This clonotype came up many times. The chain employs TRBV4-3 and TRBJ2-7, with 7 bases fitting TRBD2. Germline loops: CDR1 LGHNA, CDR2 YSLEER. V trimming: 0 bases; J trimming: 4 bases; junction bases outside the gene matches: 12. The CDR3 length is 17 residues. The CDR3 reads CASSQDPISGELYEQYF. As DNA, the CDR3 is TGCGCCAGCAGCCAAGATCCGATCAGCGGGGAGCTATACGAGCAGTACTTC.

This clonotype was observed a few times. The chain links TRBV15 to TRBJ1-2, with D perhaps matching TRBD1 (5 bases). The germline V gene has CDR1 LNHNV and CDR2 YYDKDF (reference sequence). The CDR3 runs 16 residues. The V and J ends lost 5 bases and 6 bases respectively, with 22 bases between them. CDR3 loop: CATSENRRETNNGYTF. DNA of the CDR3: TGTGCCACCAGCGAGAACAGGAGGGAAACGAATAATGGCTACACCTTC.

The table lists this clonotype with a few counts. This chain links TRBV10-3 with TRBJ2-3; a weak D match, TRBD2 (5 bases). Between the trimmed V and J ends, which lost 8 bases and 2 bases, there was a span of 20 bases. Germline V gene sequence: CDR1 ENHRY, CDR2 SYGVKD. The CDR3 runs to 16 residues. CDR3 coding DNA: TGTGCCATCGCCCGGAATCTGGACTTTTCCACAGATACGCAGTATTTT. It translates to CAIARNLDFSTDTQYF.

In its sample, this clonotype was seen a few times. The CDR3 here is CASSPGQGGGPSSANVLTF. In nucleotides, the CDR3 is TGTGCCAGCAGCCCGGGACAGGGTGGTGGCCCTTCCTCAGCCAACGTCCTGACTTTC. The chain links TRBV7-3 to TRBJ2-6, with 9 bases matching TRBD1. V gave up 5 bases and J gave up 7 bases; unmatched junction bases: 18. The CDR3 totals 19 residues. The germline gives CDR1 SGHTA, CDR2 FQGTGA.

The rearrangement links TRBV7-8 to TRBJ2-2; D is uncertain. The CDR3 extends over 15 amino acids. Germline V CDR1 and CDR2: SGHVS, FQNEAQ. The V end lost 3 bases, the J end lost 5 bases, and 13 bases lay between the germline ends. The CDR3 DNA reads as TGTGCCAGCAGCTTTCAGGCCGACGGAACCGGGGAGCTGTTTTTT. Protein product: CASSFQADGTGELFF.

This clonotype has just a few counts. The gene calls are TRBV6-6 and TRBJ2-1, with TRBD2 matching over 7 bases. There are 15 residues in the CDR3. Per the germline V gene, CDR1 is MNHNY and CDR2 is SVGAGI (reference sequence). Trimming cost V 2 bases and J 9 bases; bases outside gene matches: 10. The CDR3 loop reads CASSYRPAGHGEQFF. The CDR3 region has the DNA TGTGCCAGCAGTTACCGTCCAGCGGGGCACGGTGAGCAGTTCTTC.

This clonotype occurred many times. The chain has TRBV6-6 and TRBJ2-7; TRBD1 matches at 8 bases. The CDR3 runs 13 residues. V trimming: 5 bases; J trimming: 3 bases; junction bases outside the gene matches: 3. Germline loops: CDR1 MNHNY, CDR2 SVGAGI (reference sequence). The CDR3 DNA reads TGTGCCAGCAGTCACAGGGGGAACTACGAGCAGTACTTC. Its translation: CASSHRGNYEQYF.

This clonotype was counted only a few times. The rearrangement links TRBV19 to TRBJ1-4; 7 nucleotides line up with TRBD1. The germline V gene has CDR1 LNHDA and CDR2 SQIVND (reference sequence). J lost 7 bases, V lost 6 bases, and 14 bases had no gene match. CDR3 length: 16 amino acids. CDR3: CASRLIWDRWGEKLFF. DNA of the CDR3: TGTGCCAGTAGGCTTATCTGGGACAGATGGGGTGAAAAACTGTTTTTT.

This clonotype has a handful of counts. The J gene is TRBJ2-7, the V gene TRBV13; 7 bases line up with TRBD2. This CDR3 has 14 amino acids. Germline V gives CDR1 PRHDT, CDR2 FYEKMQ (reference sequence). The J segment lost 2 bases and the V segment lost 3 bases, leaving 4 bases of the junction unmatched. The CDR3 loop is CASSFGGSAYEQYF. CDR3 in DNA: TGTGCCAGCAGCTTCGGGGGGTCAGCCTACGAGCAGTACTTC.

This rearrangement joins TRBV27 to TRBJ2-1; unclear D gene. CDR1 is MNHEY, CDR2 SMNVEV, per germline (reference sequence). Trimming stripped 0 bases from V and 7 bases from J, with 13 bases between. The CDR3 has 15 residues. The CDR3 sequence: CASSLSVGLRNEQFF. The CDR3 coding sequence is TGTGCCAGCAGTTTATCCGTGGGGTTACGGAATGAGCAGTTCTTC.

The rearrangement links TRBV4-1 to TRBJ2-7; perhaps TRBD1 as D (6 bases). CDR1 and CDR2 from the germline V gene are MGHRA and YSYEKL. This CDR3 has 15 residues. V shed 3 bases and J shed 3 bases, with 15 bases lying between them. The CDR3 loop is CASSHLPGAGYEQYV. CDR3 in DNA: TGCGCCAGCAGCCACCTGCCAGGGGCCGGCTACGAGCAGTACGTC.

In its sample, this clonotype was seen many times. The chain joins TRBV4-3 to TRBJ2-3, with D possibly being TRBD2 (5 bases). The V and J ends lost 0 bases and 6 bases respectively, with 13 bases between them. The CDR3 consists of 15 residues. The germline V gene has CDR1 LGHNA and CDR2 YSLEER. The CDR3 region is CASSQDNSPGDTQYF. CDR3 nucleotide sequence: TGCGCCAGCAGCCAAGATAACTCGCCGGGGGATACGCAGTATTTT.

The chain joins TRBV29-1 to TRBJ1-1; D gene unclear. CDR1 and CDR2 (germline): SQVTM, ANQGSEA. The CDR3 consists of 11 residues. V lost 6 bases, J lost 2 bases, and 7 bases lay in between. The CDR3 DNA sequence: TGCAGCGTCATTCTAAACACTGAAGCTTTCTTT. Translating it yields CSVILNTEAFF.

This clonotype appeared a few times. The rearrangement links TRBV7-9 to TRBJ2-5; 9 nucleotides line up with TRBD1. CDR3 length equals 13 residues. Losses at the gene ends were 6 bases for V and 6 bases for J; bases not matched to a gene: 5. Germline CDR1 SEHNR, CDR2 FQNEAQ (reference sequence). The CDR3 sequence: CASRGQGWQTQYF. As DNA, the CDR3 is TGTGCCAGCAGGGGACAGGGTTGGCAGACCCAGTACTTC.

This clonotype has only one observation. This chain connects TRBV29-1 to TRBJ2-1; TRBD2 is a possible D gene (6 bases). Germline V lookup: CDR1 SQVTM, CDR2 ANQGSEA. V was pared by 4 bases and J by 5 bases, with 6 bases between. The length of the CDR3 is 11 residues. This CDR3 is CSVAGDNEQFF. The CDR3 DNA sequence: TGCAGCGTTGCGGGGGACAATGAGCAGTTCTTC.

The V gene is TRBV7-9, the J gene TRBJ2-2; no clear D. Germline V gene lookup returns CDR1 SEHNR and CDR2 FQNEAQ (reference sequence). Trimming stripped 6 bases from V and 2 bases from J, with 13 bases between. The CDR3 has 15 residues. The CDR3 sequence: CASSPIGSNTGELFF. CDR3 sequence (DNA): TGTGCCAGCAGTCCGATAGGATCTAACACCGGGGAGCTGTTTTTT.

The gene calls are TRBV30 and TRBJ2-5, with 9 bases matching TRBD1. The CDR3 extends over 12 amino acids. Per the germline V gene, CDR1 is GTSNPN and CDR2 is SVGIG (reference sequence). V lost 8 bases, J lost 0 bases, and 1 base stayed unmatched. DNA for the CDR3: TGTGCCCGGACAGGGGACCAAGAGACCCAGTACTTC. It is translated as CARTGDQETQYF.

This sequence joins TRBV5-1 and TRBJ2-5; perhaps TRBD1 as D (6 bases). V was shortened by 1 base and J by 5 bases, with 9 bases between the two germline ends. In germline, CDR1 is SGHRS, CDR2 YFSETQ. The CDR3 runs 13 residues. The CDR3 sequence is CASSLTGSETQYF. The CDR3 bases are TGCGCCAGCAGCTTGACAGGGAGCGAGACCCAGTACTTC.

This clonotype was seen a handful of times. This sequence joins TRBV19 and TRBJ1-1; D is undetermined. The CDR3 consists of 11 residues. The germline gives CDR1 LNHDA, CDR2 SQIVND (reference sequence). With 5 bases removed from V and 5 bases from J, the gap between germline ends came to 6 bases. The DNA of the CDR3 is TGTGCCAGTAGTGTTTGGACTGAAGCTTTCTTT. It codes for CASSVWTEAFF.

The gene calls are TRBV6-2 or TRBV6-3 and TRBJ1-5; D remains unclear. V was shortened by 6 bases and J by 2 bases, with 11 bases between the two germline ends. The CDR3 spans 14 residues. Germline V gene data show CDR1 as MNHEY and CDR2 as SVGEGT. The CDR3 DNA follows: TGTGCCAGCAGGAGCGCCGACGGCAATCAGCCCCAGCATTTT. This translates into CASRSADGNQPQHF.

This chain joins TRBV7-9 and TRBJ1-2; TRBD1 might be the D (5 bases). This CDR3 has 16 residues. Germline V lookup: CDR1 SEHNR, CDR2 FQNEAQ (reference sequence). Trimming took off 3 bases at V and 6 bases at J, with 20 bases between the two ends. The CDR3 is CASSFSRDEEVHGYTF. CDR3 nucleotides: TGTGCCAGCAGCTTTTCGCGGGACGAAGAGGTCCATGGCTACACCTTC. Together with reference TRBV7-9 and TRBJ1-2, the CDR3 gives the full variable domain: DTGVSQNPRHKITKRGQNVTFRCDPISEHNRLYWYRQTLGQGPEFLTYFQNEAQLEKSRLLSDRFSAERPKGSFSTLEIQRTEQGDSAMYLCASSFSRDEEVHGYTFGSGTRLTVV.